This T cell receptor (beta chain) was sequenced during a study of regulatory T cells in long-lasting Graves disease. General observations from the study: The persistent group shared 2,741 public clonotypes, more than the 966 shared by new patients.

Time point described: newly diagnosed GD, antithyroid drugs for less than 3 months. PBMC-derived RNA was used for the TCR library. Libraries of TCR beta came from iRepertoire HTBI primers plus Arm-PCR of CDR3 regions. TCRdb re-analysed the multiplex PCR reads in MiXCR, keeping a single row per CDR3 protein. The data contain about 310,000 distinct CDR3 sequences, under 20% of them singletons. Per the germline V gene, CDR1 is MNHEY and CDR2 is SVGAGI. V lost 4 bases and J lost 12, with 19 bases in between. The CDR3 extends over 13 amino acids. This clonotype appeared many times. What it binds is unknown. The specimen was peripheral blood mononuclear cells (PBMCs), collected at new diagnosis, from a patient treated with antithyroid drugs. The sequence was collected from a female donor with Graves disease. The gene calls are TRBV6-5 and TRBJ2-7; perhaps TRBD2 as D (6 bases). CDR3 sequence: CASSLTSIRGVYF. The DNA of the CDR3 is TGTGCCAGCAGTTTAACTAGCATCCGTGGAGTGTACTTC.